This is a list of T cell receptor beta chains from one sample in a study of regulatory T cells in long-lasting Graves disease. TCRdb used MiXCR to reprocess the multiplex PCR reads, holding one entry per CDR3 protein. The sample holds 400,000 to 500,000 distinct CDR3 sequences, 14% seen once. These records were also assigned to another study, of T cells in Graves' hyperthyroidism and ophthalmopathy.

Sample: peripheral blood mononuclear cells (PBMCs), taken at new diagnosis, from a patient treated with antithyroid drugs. The receptors stem from a woman in her forties or fifties with Graves disease. The CDR3 runs from the conserved cysteine through the conserved F or W. The D gene is left open where the match is weak. Clone size, where shown, is once, few, many, or a class for clones that have expanded.

d_call: TRBD1
j_call: TRBJ2-7
v_call: TRBV7-8
clone_size: many
cdr3_aa: CASSAAGTVTWQYF
cdr3_nt: TGTGCCAGCAGCGCGGCCGGGACAGTTACATGGCAGTACTTC

d_call: TRBD1
j_call: TRBJ2-2
v_call: TRBV2
clone_size: few
cdr3_aa: CASRRTGVGADTGELFF
cdr3_nt: TGTGCCAGCAGAAGAACAGGGGTCGGAGCAGACACCGGGGAGCTGTTTTTT

d_call: -
j_call: TRBJ1-2
v_call: TRBV6-1
clone_size: -
cdr3_aa: CASRRDQGYGYTF
cdr3_nt: TGTGCCAGCCGTAGGGATCAGGGTTATGGCTACACCTTC

d_call: -
j_call: TRBJ1-5
v_call: TRBV12-3/TRBV12-4
clone_size: many
cdr3_aa: CASSLVGMSNQPQHF
cdr3_nt: TGTGCCAGCAGTTTAGTGGGGATGAGCAATCAGCCCCAGCATTTT

d_call: -
j_call: TRBJ2-3
v_call: TRBV12-3/TRBV12-4
clone_size: many
cdr3_aa: CASRTGRSTDTQYF
cdr3_nt: TGTGCCAGCAGAACAGGGAGGTCCACAGATACGCAGTATTTT

d_call: TRBD2
j_call: TRBJ2-5
v_call: TRBV7-8
clone_size: many
cdr3_aa: CASSLAGLAGRETQYF
cdr3_nt: TGTGCCAGCAGCTTAGCGGGACTAGCGGGAAGAGAGACCCAGTACTTC

d_call: TRBD2
j_call: TRBJ2-3
v_call: TRBV11-3
clone_size: many
cdr3_aa: CASSLGTSITDTQYF
cdr3_nt: TGTGCCAGCAGCTTGGGGACTAGCATAACAGATACGCAGTATTTT

d_call: TRBD2
j_call: TRBJ2-1
v_call: TRBV7-8
clone_size: -
cdr3_aa: CASRRAVTSGSGSEQFF
cdr3_nt: TGTGCCAGCAGGAGAGCGGTAACTAGCGGGAGCGGCAGTGAGCAGTTCTTC

d_call: -
j_call: TRBJ1-6
v_call: TRBV7-8
clone_size: -
cdr3_aa: CASSLSTGTNSPLHF
cdr3_nt: TGTGCCAGCAGCTTAAGTACAGGGACAAATTCACCCCTCCACTTT

d_call: TRBD2
j_call: TRBJ2-1
v_call: TRBV5-1
clone_size: -
cdr3_aa: CASSLGTSLTSSYNEQFF
cdr3_nt: TGCGCCAGCAGCTTGGGGACTAGCCTAACGAGCTCCTACAATGAGCAGTTCTTC

d_call: TRBD2
j_call: TRBJ2-7
v_call: TRBV5-1
clone_size: few
cdr3_aa: CASGIMEGGDEQYF
cdr3_nt: TGCGCCAGCGGTATAATGGAGGGAGGGGACGAGCAGTACTTC

d_call: -
j_call: TRBJ2-7
v_call: TRBV7-8
clone_size: many
cdr3_aa: CASSSSYLPYEQYF
cdr3_nt: TGTGCCAGCAGCTCCAGTTACCTACCGTACGAGCAGTACTTC

d_call: TRBD1
j_call: TRBJ1-5
v_call: TRBV12-3/TRBV12-4
clone_size: many
cdr3_aa: CASSTGNNQPQHF
cdr3_nt: TGTGCCAGCTCGACAGGGAACAATCAGCCCCAGCATTTT

d_call: -
j_call: TRBJ2-2
v_call: TRBV28
clone_size: many
cdr3_aa: CASSFISRFLLQHRTNTGELFF
cdr3_nt: TGTGCCAGCAGTTTCATCTCAAGATTCTTGCTTCAACACCGAACGAACACCGGGGAGCTGTTTTTT

d_call: -
j_call: TRBJ2-1
v_call: TRBV6-2/TRBV6-3
clone_size: -
cdr3_aa: CASSYSNPGLQEQFF
cdr3_nt: TGTGCCAGCAGTTACTCGAATCCGGGGCTACAGGAGCAGTTCTTC

d_call: -
j_call: TRBJ1-1
v_call: TRBV5-1
clone_size: -
cdr3_aa: CASSLGQRNTKAFF
cdr3_nt: TGCGCCAGCAGCTTGGGACAGAGGAACACTAAAGCTTTCTTT

d_call: -
j_call: TRBJ1-1
v_call: TRBV7-8
clone_size: few
cdr3_aa: CASSLDVGAVTEAFF
cdr3_nt: TGTGCCAGCAGCTTAGATGTAGGGGCGGTCACTGAAGCTTTCTTT

d_call: TRBD1
j_call: TRBJ2-2
v_call: TRBV7-2
clone_size: -
cdr3_aa: CASSLTGTGYTGELFF
cdr3_nt: TGTGCCAGCAGCTTAACCGGGACAGGGTACACCGGGGAGCTGTTTTTT

d_call: TRBD1
j_call: TRBJ1-3
v_call: TRBV4-1
clone_size: -
cdr3_aa: CASSHPGQGDSGNTIYF
cdr3_nt: TGCGCCAGCAGCCATCCGGGACAGGGGGACTCTGGAAACACCATATATTTT

d_call: TRBD2
j_call: TRBJ2-7
v_call: TRBV5-1
clone_size: -
cdr3_aa: CASSAGTSLHEQYF
cdr3_nt: TGCGCCAGCAGCGCCGGGACTAGTCTCCACGAGCAGTACTTC

d_call: -
j_call: TRBJ2-1
v_call: TRBV3-1
clone_size: -
cdr3_aa: CASSQDGLAAYNEQFF
cdr3_nt: TGTGCCAGCAGCCAAGACGGCCTAGCAGCCTACAATGAGCAGTTCTTC

d_call: -
j_call: TRBJ2-3
v_call: TRBV28
clone_size: -
cdr3_aa: CASSVADGFTDTQYF
cdr3_nt: TGTGCCAGCAGCGTAGCGGACGGGTTCACAGATACGCAGTATTTT

d_call: -
j_call: TRBJ2-2
v_call: TRBV30
clone_size: many
cdr3_aa: CAYMGGGATGELFF
cdr3_nt: TGTGCCTACATGGGAGGCGGAGCCACCGGGGAGCTGTTTTTT

d_call: TRBD1
j_call: TRBJ1-1
v_call: TRBV20-1
clone_size: -
cdr3_aa: CSAAPGQEIAFF
cdr3_nt: TGCAGTGCTGCCCCGGGACAGGAGATAGCTTTCTTT

d_call: TRBD1
j_call: TRBJ2-1
v_call: TRBV9
clone_size: few
cdr3_aa: CASSATPGQGINEQFF
cdr3_nt: TGTGCCAGCAGCGCGACGCCGGGACAGGGTATTAATGAGCAGTTCTTC

d_call: -
j_call: TRBJ1-1
v_call: TRBV6-5
clone_size: many
cdr3_aa: CASSYRVLMNTEAFF
cdr3_nt: TGTGCCAGCAGTTACCGCGTCCTAATGAACACTGAAGCTTTCTTT

d_call: -
j_call: TRBJ2-3
v_call: TRBV7-3
clone_size: few
cdr3_aa: CASSPGATDTQYF
cdr3_nt: TGTGCCAGCAGCCCAGGGGCAACAGATACGCAGTATTTT

d_call: TRBD2
j_call: TRBJ2-1
v_call: TRBV3-1
clone_size: many
cdr3_aa: CASSRRTSGRLNEQFF
cdr3_nt: TGTGCCAGCAGCCGAAGGACTAGCGGGAGGTTGAATGAGCAGTTCTTC

d_call: TRBD2
j_call: TRBJ2-7
v_call: TRBV28
clone_size: -
cdr3_aa: CASSFGSASGASYEQYF
cdr3_nt: TGTGCCAGCAGTTTTGGAAGTGCTAGCGGGGCTTCCTACGAGCAGTACTTC

d_call: -
j_call: TRBJ2-1
v_call: TRBV10-3
clone_size: many
cdr3_aa: CAISERIEQFF
cdr3_nt: TGTGCCATCAGTGAGAGAATAGAGCAGTTCTTC

d_call: TRBD2
j_call: TRBJ2-7
v_call: TRBV30
clone_size: -
cdr3_aa: CALAGSYEQYF
cdr3_nt: TGTGCCTTAGCGGGCTCCTACGAGCAGTACTTC

d_call: -
j_call: TRBJ2-1
v_call: TRBV5-6
clone_size: many
cdr3_aa: CASGGSPPYNEQFF
cdr3_nt: TGTGCCAGCGGAGGGTCCCCTCCTTACAATGAGCAGTTCTTC

d_call: -
j_call: TRBJ2-2
v_call: TRBV5-1
clone_size: few
cdr3_aa: CASTAGTNTGELFF
cdr3_nt: TGCGCTAGCACGGCGGGAACGAACACCGGGGAGCTGTTTTTT

d_call: -
j_call: TRBJ1-1
v_call: TRBV27
clone_size: many
cdr3_aa: CASSFTASTEAFF
cdr3_nt: TGTGCCAGCAGTTTCACAGCCAGTACTGAAGCTTTCTTT

d_call: -
j_call: TRBJ2-7
v_call: TRBV30
clone_size: -
cdr3_aa: CAWSEASPYEQYF
cdr3_nt: TGTGCCTGGAGTGAGGCTTCCCCCTACGAGCAGTACTTC

d_call: TRBD2
j_call: TRBJ2-1
v_call: TRBV7-9
clone_size: -
cdr3_aa: CASSLTSRPSGGSYNEQFF
cdr3_nt: TGTGCCAGCAGCTTAACCTCCCGGCCTAGCGGGGGCTCCTACAATGAGCAGTTCTTC

d_call: -
j_call: TRBJ2-1
v_call: TRBV20-1
clone_size: many
cdr3_aa: CSAAPPRNYEQFF
cdr3_nt: TGCAGTGCTGCCCCCCCCAGAAACTATGAGCAGTTCTTC

d_call: -
j_call: TRBJ2-1
v_call: TRBV3-1
clone_size: few
cdr3_aa: CASSPSAGLHYNEQFF
cdr3_nt: TGTGCCAGCAGCCCAAGTGCCGGACTTCACTACAATGAGCAGTTCTTC

d_call: TRBD2
j_call: TRBJ2-1
v_call: TRBV27
clone_size: -
cdr3_aa: CASSTGTSGTYNEQFF
cdr3_nt: TGTGCCAGCAGTACCGGGACTAGCGGGACATACAATGAGCAGTTCTTC

d_call: TRBD2
j_call: TRBJ2-1
v_call: TRBV30
clone_size: many
cdr3_aa: CAWSEGLYEQFF
cdr3_nt: TGTGCCTGGAGTGAGGGACTATATGAGCAGTTCTTC

d_call: -
j_call: TRBJ1-1
v_call: TRBV7-9
clone_size: many
cdr3_aa: CASSSRSAQLLTEAFF
cdr3_nt: TGTGCCAGCAGCTCCCGGTCGGCCCAACTCCTTACTGAAGCTTTCTTT

d_call: -
j_call: TRBJ2-7
v_call: TRBV9
clone_size: many
cdr3_aa: CASSVEGISSYEQYF
cdr3_nt: TGTGCCAGCAGCGTAGAGGGGATTAGCTCCTACGAGCAGTACTTC

d_call: TRBD1
j_call: TRBJ1-2
v_call: TRBV7-9
clone_size: few
cdr3_aa: CASSLGQGARDGYTF
cdr3_nt: TGTGCCAGCAGCTTAGGACAGGGGGCGCGGGATGGCTACACCTTC

d_call: TRBD1
j_call: TRBJ2-7
v_call: TRBV9
clone_size: many
cdr3_aa: CASSRQGSNEQYF
cdr3_nt: TGTGCCAGCAGCCGACAGGGTAGCAACGAGCAGTACTTC

d_call: TRBD2
j_call: TRBJ2-1
v_call: TRBV7-9
clone_size: many
cdr3_aa: CASSLQAGGIYNEQFF
cdr3_nt: TGTGCCAGCAGCTTACAAGCGGGAGGTATATACAATGAGCAGTTCTTC

d_call: -
j_call: TRBJ2-7
v_call: TRBV3-1
clone_size: many
cdr3_aa: CASSELYTPYEQYF
cdr3_nt: TGTGCCAGCAGCGAGTTGTATACCCCCTACGAGCAGTACTTC

d_call: TRBD2
j_call: TRBJ2-1
v_call: TRBV28
clone_size: many
cdr3_aa: CASSLPLAGGLEQFF
cdr3_nt: TGTGCCAGCAGTTTGCCACTAGCGGGAGGGCTCGAGCAGTTCTTC

d_call: TRBD1
j_call: TRBJ2-7
v_call: TRBV5-1
clone_size: few
cdr3_aa: CASSTPLGDRGSYEQYF
cdr3_nt: TGCGCCAGCAGCACCCCGCTTGGGGACAGGGGATCCTACGAGCAGTACTTC